Shown below are 13 T cell receptor beta chains from a single sample sequenced in a study of regulatory T cells in long-lasting Graves disease. For TCR beta, libraries came from iRepertoire HTBI primers and Arm-PCR of CDR3 regions. In TCRdb, the multiplex PCR reads were re-called with MiXCR into one record per CDR3 protein. The sample includes 650,000 to 850,000 distinct CDR3 sequences, around 30% of them seen just once. Specified time point: persistent/refractory GD, antithyroid drugs over 5 years with positive TRAb. Generation of the TCR library employed RNA extracted from PBMCs. Sequencing was performed on peripheral blood mononuclear cells (PBMCs), taken when the disease was refractory, from a patient treated with antithyroid drugs. These receptors all stem from a female donor with Graves disease.

This clonotype was detected many times. The rearrangement joins TRBV6-5 to TRBJ1-1; no definite D call. The V gene lost 2 bases and the J gene lost 5 bases, with 9 bases spanning the gap. The CDR3 runs to 13 residues. CDR1 and CDR2 (germline): MNHEY, SVGAGI. The CDR3 coding sequence is TGTGCCAGCAGTTACGAGGGAAGAACTGAAGCTTTCTTT. It specifies CASSYEGRTEAFF.

V and J are TRBV3-1 and TRBJ2-5, with 12 bases lining up with TRBD2. The V and J ends lost 7 bases and 7 bases, in that order; junction bases with no gene match: 10. This CDR3 comprises 15 residues. Germline-derived CDR1 and CDR2 are LGHDT and YNNKEL (reference sequence). As DNA, the CDR3 is TGTGCCAGCAAGCGACTAGCGGGGGACGTGGGGACCCAGTACTTC. Translating gives CASKRLAGDVGTQYF.

The genes are TRBV11-2 and TRBJ1-2, with D possibly being TRBD1 (6 bases). This CDR3 has 15 residues. CDR1 is SGHAT and CDR2 is FQNNGV in the germline V gene. Between the trimmed V and J ends, which lost 1 base and 1 base, there was a span of 10 bases. This CDR3 reads CASSLGQDLNYGYTF. The CDR3 region has the DNA TGTGCCAGCAGCTTAGGACAGGACCTTAACTATGGCTACACCTTC.

This clonotype has more than one count but fewer than ten. The rearrangement uses TRBV15 and TRBJ1-5; D unclear. Trimming stripped 5 bases from V and 3 bases from J, with 5 bases between. The CDR3 loop spans 12 amino acids. The germline V gene encodes CDR1 LNHNV and CDR2 YYDKDF (reference sequence). CDR3 sequence (DNA): TGTGCCACCAGCGCCTTCAATCAGCCCCAGCATTTT. Protein sequence: CATSAFNQPQHF.

This clonotype was found once. The chain uses TRBV7-7 and TRBJ2-5, with TRBD2 matching over 10 bases. CDR1 and CDR2 (germline): SSHAT, FNYEAQ (reference sequence). The CDR3 runs 18 residues. J lost 5 bases, V lost 1 base, and 13 bases had no gene match. CDR3 region: CASSLGVAGTSVGETQYF. Written as DNA, the CDR3 is TGTGCCAGCAGCTTAGGGGTGGCAGGGACTAGCGTGGGGGAGACCCAGTACTTC.

The genes are TRBV20-1 and TRBJ1-1; D is unclear. Germline loops: CDR1 DFQATT, CDR2 SNEGSKA (reference sequence). V was pared by 0 bases and J by 1 base, with 21 bases between. The CDR3 covers 18 residues. The CDR3 DNA follows: TGCAGTGCTAGAGATCCCCCGTCTCTCTTTGGCACGAACACTGAAGCTTTCTTT. It is translated as CSARDPPSLFGTNTEAFF.

This clonotype was seen repeatedly, ten times or more. The V and J genes are TRBV27 and TRBJ1-6; D is unresolved. This CDR3 has 15 residues. The germline V gene encodes CDR1 MNHEY and CDR2 SMNVEV (reference sequence). Trimming removed 5 bases from V and 10 bases from J, with 18 bases in between. CDR3 loop: CASSTSVGLGSPLHF. CDR3 nucleotide sequence: TGTGCCAGCAGTACCTCGGTGGGTTTAGGGTCACCCCTCCACTTT.

This clonotype showed up just a few times. The gene calls are TRBV3-1 and TRBJ1-6; D gene uncertain. Deletions cut 4 bases from V and 7 bases from J, with 14 bases between. The CDR3 spans 15 residues. Looked up from germline, CDR1 is LGHDT and CDR2 is YNNKEL (reference sequence). CDR3 loop: CASSPFEGNNSPLHF. The CDR3 DNA is TGTGCCAGCAGCCCCTTCGAGGGCAACAATTCACCCCTCCACTTT.

J is TRBJ2-5 and V is TRBV19; TRBD1 agrees at 11 bases. The CDR3 covers 17 residues. J gave up 2 bases and V 5 bases, and 10 bases lay outside the gene matches. Per germline, CDR1 LNHDA and CDR2 SQIVND (reference sequence). The CDR3 reads CASSHRDRGATQETQYF. The CDR3 DNA reads TGTGCCAGTAGTCACCGGGACAGGGGGGCAACGCAAGAGACCCAGTACTTC.

This chain connects TRBV3-1 to TRBJ2-2; TRBD2 matches at 7 bases. The germline V gene encodes CDR1 LGHDT and CDR2 YNNKEL (reference sequence). The CDR3 contains 13 residues. Unmatched junction bases numbered 4, after V lost 8 bases and J lost 4 bases. The chain's CDR3 is CASRPGGTGELFF. CDR3 coding DNA: TGTGCCAGCCGACCGGGGGGCACCGGGGAGCTGTTTTTT. Variable domain in full (rest from reference TRBV3-1 and TRBJ2-2): DTAVSQTPKYLVTQMGNDKSIKCEQNLGHDTMYWYKQDSKKFLKIMFSYNNKELIINETVPNRFSPKSPDKAHLNLHINSLELGDSAVYFCASRPGGTGELFFGEGSRLTVL.

This chain connects TRBV28 to TRBJ1-2; D call uncertain. This CDR3 contains 12 residues. The V end lost 6 bases, the J end lost 1 base, and 6 bases lay between the germline ends. CDR1 is MDHEN, CDR2 SYDVKM, per germline. The CDR3, as DNA: TGTGCCAGCAGAGGACTTAACTATGGCTACACCTTC. Translated, it gives CASRGLNYGYTF.

CDR3 sequence: CASSILVAGDLYTQYF. The CDR3 region has the DNA TGTGCCAGCAGTATCTTGGTAGCGGGAGATCTATATACGCAGTATTTT. The chain is built from TRBV12-3 or TRBV12-4 and TRBJ2-3, with TRBD2 identical over 9 bases. Trimming cost V 5 bases and J 7 bases; bases outside gene matches: 13. The CDR3 covers 16 residues.

In this sample, this clonotype turned up a few times. V is TRBV3-1 and J is TRBJ1-2, with D possibly being TRBD1 (6 bases). The CDR3 loop spans 13 amino acids. V lost 5 bases, J lost 3 bases, and 10 bases lay in between. Germline V gives CDR1 LGHDT, CDR2 YNNKEL (reference sequence). The CDR3 sequence: CASSTWTDYGYTF. CDR3 sequence (DNA): TGTGCCAGCAGCACGTGGACAGACTATGGCTACACCTTC.